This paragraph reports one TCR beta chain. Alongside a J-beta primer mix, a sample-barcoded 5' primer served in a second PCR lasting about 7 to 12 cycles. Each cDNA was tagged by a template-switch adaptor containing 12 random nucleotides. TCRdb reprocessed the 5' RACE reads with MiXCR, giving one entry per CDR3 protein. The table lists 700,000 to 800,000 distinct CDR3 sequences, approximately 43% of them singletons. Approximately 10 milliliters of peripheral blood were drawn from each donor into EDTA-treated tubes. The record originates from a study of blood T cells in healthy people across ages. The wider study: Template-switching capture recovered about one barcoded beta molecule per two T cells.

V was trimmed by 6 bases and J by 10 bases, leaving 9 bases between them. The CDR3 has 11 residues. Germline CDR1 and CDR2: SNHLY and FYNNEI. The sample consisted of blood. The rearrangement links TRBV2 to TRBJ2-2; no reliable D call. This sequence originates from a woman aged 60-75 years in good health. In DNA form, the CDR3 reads TGTGCCAGCAGCGGAGAGGAGGAGCTGTTTTTT. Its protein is CASSGEEELFF.